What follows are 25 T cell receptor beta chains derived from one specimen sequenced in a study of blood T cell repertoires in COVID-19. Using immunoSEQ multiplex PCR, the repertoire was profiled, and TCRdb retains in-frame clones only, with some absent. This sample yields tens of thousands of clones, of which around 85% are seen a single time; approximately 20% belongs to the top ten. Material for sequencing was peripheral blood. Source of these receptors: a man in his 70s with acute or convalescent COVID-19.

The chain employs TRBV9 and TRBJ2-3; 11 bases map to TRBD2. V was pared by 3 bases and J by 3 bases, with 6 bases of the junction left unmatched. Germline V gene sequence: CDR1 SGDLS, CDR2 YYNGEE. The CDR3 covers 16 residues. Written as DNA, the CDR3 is TGTGCCAGCAGCGCGATTAGCGGGAGGGGGACAGATACGCAGTATTTT. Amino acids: CASSAISGRGTDTQYF.

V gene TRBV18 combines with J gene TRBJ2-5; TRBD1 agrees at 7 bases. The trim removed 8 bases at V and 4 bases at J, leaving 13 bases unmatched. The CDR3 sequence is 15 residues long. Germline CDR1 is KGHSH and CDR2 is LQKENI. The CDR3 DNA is TGTGCCAGCAGCCCCGGGACAGCCTCCCGAGAGACCCAGTACTTC. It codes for CASSPGTASRETQYF.

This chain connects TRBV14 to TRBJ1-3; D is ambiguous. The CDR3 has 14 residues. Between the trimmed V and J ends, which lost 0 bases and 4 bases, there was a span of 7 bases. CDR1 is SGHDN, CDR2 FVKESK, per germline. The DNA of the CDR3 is TGTGCCAGCAGCCAAGATCCGTTAGGAAACACCATATATTTT. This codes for CASSQDPLGNTIYF.

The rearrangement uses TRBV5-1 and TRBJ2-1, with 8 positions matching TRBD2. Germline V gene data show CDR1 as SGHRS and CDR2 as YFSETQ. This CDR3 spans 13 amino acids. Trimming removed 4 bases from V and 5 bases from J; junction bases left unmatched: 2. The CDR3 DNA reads TGCGCCAGCAGCCCGGGACTAGACAATGAGCAGTTCTTC. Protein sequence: CASSPGLDNEQFF. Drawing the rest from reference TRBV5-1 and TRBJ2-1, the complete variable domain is KAGVTQTPRYLIKTRGQQVTLSCSPISGHRSVSWYQQTPGQGLQFLFEYFSETQRNKGNFPGRFSGRQFSNSRSEMNVSTLELGDSALYLCASSPGLDNEQFFGPGTRLTVL.

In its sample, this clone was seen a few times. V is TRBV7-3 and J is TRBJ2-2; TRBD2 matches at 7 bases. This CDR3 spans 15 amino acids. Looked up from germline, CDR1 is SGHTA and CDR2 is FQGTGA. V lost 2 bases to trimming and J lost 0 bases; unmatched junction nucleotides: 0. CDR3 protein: CASSLRGANTGELFF. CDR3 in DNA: TGTGCCAGCAGCTTACGGGGGGCGAACACCGGGGAGCTGTTTTTT.

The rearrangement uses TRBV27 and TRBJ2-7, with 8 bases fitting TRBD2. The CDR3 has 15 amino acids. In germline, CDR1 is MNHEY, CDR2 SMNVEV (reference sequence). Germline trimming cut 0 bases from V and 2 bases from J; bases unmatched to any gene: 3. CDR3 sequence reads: CASSLSGLGTYEQYF. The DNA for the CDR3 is TGTGCCAGCAGTTTATCGGGACTAGGGACCTACGAGCAGTACTTC.

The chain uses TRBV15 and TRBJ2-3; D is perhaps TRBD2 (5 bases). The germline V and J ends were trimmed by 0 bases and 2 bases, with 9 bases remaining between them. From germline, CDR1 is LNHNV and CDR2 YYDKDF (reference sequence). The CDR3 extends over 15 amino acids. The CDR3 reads CATSREHRDTDTQYF. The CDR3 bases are TGTGCCACCAGCAGAGAGCACCGGGACACAGATACGCAGTATTTT.

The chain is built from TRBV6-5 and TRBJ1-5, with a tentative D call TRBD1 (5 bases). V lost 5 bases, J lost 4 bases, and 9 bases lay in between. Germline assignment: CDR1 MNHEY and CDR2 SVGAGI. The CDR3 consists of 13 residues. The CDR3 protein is CASSRQFNQPQHF. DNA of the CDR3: TGTGCCAGCAGTCGACAGTTTAATCAGCCCCAGCATTTT.

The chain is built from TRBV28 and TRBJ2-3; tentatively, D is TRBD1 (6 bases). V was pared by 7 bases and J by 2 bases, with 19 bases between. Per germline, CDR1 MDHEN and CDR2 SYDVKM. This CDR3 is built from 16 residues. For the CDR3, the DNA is TGTGCCAGCATAGATATTCGGGACACCCTCACAGATACGCAGTATTTT. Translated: CASIDIRDTLTDTQYF.

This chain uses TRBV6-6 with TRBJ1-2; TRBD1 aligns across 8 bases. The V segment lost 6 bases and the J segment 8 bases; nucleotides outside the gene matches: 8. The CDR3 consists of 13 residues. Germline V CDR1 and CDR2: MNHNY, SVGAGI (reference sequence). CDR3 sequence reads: CASRHRTGKGYTF. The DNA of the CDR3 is TGTGCCAGCAGACATCGGACAGGGAAGGGCTACACCTTC.

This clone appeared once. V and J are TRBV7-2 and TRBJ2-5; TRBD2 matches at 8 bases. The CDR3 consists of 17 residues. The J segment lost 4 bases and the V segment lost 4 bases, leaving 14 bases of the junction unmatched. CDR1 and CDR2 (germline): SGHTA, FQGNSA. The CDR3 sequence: CASSSLGGLARSETQYF. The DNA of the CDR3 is TGTGCCAGCAGCTCGTTAGGTGGACTAGCCCGCTCAGAGACCCAGTACTTC.

DNA of the CDR3: TGTGCCAGCAGTTTCAGGGCTTCCTCCTACGAGCAGTACTTC. Protein sequence: CASSFRASSYEQYF. This rearrangement joins TRBV27 to TRBJ2-7; TRBD1 is a possible D gene (5 bases). This CDR3 has 14 amino acids. In germline, CDR1 is MNHEY, CDR2 SMNVEV (reference sequence). Trimming pared 3 bases from V and 0 bases from J, leaving 9 bases between.

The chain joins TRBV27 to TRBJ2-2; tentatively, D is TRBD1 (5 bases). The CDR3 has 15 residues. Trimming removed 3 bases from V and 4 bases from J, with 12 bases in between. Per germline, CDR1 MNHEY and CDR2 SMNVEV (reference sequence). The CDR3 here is CASSFSGRVTGELFF. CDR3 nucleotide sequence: TGTGCCAGCAGTTTTTCAGGCAGGGTCACCGGGGAGCTGTTTTTT.

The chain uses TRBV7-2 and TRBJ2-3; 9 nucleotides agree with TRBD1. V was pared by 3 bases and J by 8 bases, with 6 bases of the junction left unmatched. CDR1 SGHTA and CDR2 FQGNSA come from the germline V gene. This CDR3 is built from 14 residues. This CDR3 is CASSLGQGAGTQYF. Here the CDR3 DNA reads TGTGCCAGCAGCTTGGGACAGGGCGCCGGTACGCAGTATTTT.

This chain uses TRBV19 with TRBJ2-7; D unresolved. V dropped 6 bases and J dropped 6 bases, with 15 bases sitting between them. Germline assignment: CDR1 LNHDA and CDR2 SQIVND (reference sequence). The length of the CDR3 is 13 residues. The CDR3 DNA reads TGTGCCAGTAGATTAAACAGTGCTGGCGAGCAGTACTTC. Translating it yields CASRLNSAGEQYF.

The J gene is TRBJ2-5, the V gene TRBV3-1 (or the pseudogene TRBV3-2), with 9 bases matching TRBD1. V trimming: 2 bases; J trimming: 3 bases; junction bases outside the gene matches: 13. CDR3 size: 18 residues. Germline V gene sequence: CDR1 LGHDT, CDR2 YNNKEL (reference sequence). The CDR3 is CASSQWTGAGLVKETQYF. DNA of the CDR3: TGTGCCAGCAGCCAATGGACAGGGGCTGGCTTGGTGAAAGAGACCCAGTACTTC.

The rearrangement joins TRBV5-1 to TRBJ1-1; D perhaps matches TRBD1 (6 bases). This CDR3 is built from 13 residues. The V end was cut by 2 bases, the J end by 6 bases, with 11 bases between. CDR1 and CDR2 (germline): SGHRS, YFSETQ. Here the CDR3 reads CASSFYRESEAFF. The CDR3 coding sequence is TGCGCCAGCAGCTTCTACAGGGAGTCTGAAGCTTTCTTT.

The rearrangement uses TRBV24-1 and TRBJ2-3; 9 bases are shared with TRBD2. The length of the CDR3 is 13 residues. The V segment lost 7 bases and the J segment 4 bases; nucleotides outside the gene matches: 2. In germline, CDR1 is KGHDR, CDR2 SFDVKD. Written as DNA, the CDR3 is TGTGCCACCAGAGCGGGAGGAGCAGATACGCAGTATTTT. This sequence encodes CATRAGGADTQYF.

CDR3 coding DNA: TGTGCCAGCAGCTCCGTTAACTATGGCTACACCTTC. Translated, it gives CASSSVNYGYTF. The chain recombines TRBV11-2 with TRBJ1-2; unclear D gene. The CDR3 has 12 residues. CDR1 is SGHAT and CDR2 is FQNNGV in the germline V gene. V lost 4 bases, J lost 1 base, and 4 bases lay in between.

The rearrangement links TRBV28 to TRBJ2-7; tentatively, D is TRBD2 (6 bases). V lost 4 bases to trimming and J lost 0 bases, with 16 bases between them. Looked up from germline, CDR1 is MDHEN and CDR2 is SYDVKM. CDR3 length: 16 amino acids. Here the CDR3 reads CASSSPGVGSSYEQYF. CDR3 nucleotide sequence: TGTGCCAGCAGTTCCCCGGGGGTCGGTTCCTCCTACGAGCAGTACTTC.

The CDR3 protein is CASSTPGQGFGGELFF. The DNA of the CDR3 is TGTGCCAGCAGTACTCCGGGACAGGGTTTCGGCGGGGAGCTGTTTTTT. The V call is TRBV28, the J call TRBJ2-2; 9 nucleotides line up with TRBD1. The CDR3 has 16 residues. CDR1 is MDHEN and CDR2 is SYDVKM in the germline V gene. The ends lost 5 bases at V and 7 bases at J; junction bases unmatched: 11.

CDR3 amino acids: CASSQDTQYF. The CDR3 DNA reads as TGTGCCAGTAGTCAAGATACGCAGTATTTT. J is TRBJ2-3 and V is TRBV19; D remains ambiguous. V was pared by 5 bases and J by 5 bases, with 2 bases between. The CDR3 spans 10 residues. CDR1 LNHDA and CDR2 SQIVND come from the germline V gene (reference sequence).

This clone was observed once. In DNA form, the CDR3 reads TGTGCCACCAGCAGGACTAGCGGGAGGGCCGGGTATATTGAGACCCAGTACTTC. It is translated as CATSRTSGRAGYIETQYF. The chain has TRBV15 and TRBJ2-5; 14 nucleotides match TRBD2. The CDR3 is 18 amino acids. Germline V gene lookup returns CDR1 LNHNV and CDR2 YYDKDF (reference sequence). The V and J ends lost 3 bases and 5 bases, in that order; junction bases with no gene match: 11.

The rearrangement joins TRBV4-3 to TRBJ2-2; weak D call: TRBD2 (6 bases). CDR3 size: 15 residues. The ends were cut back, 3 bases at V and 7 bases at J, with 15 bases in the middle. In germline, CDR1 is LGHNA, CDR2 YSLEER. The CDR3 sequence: CASSQQGRGHGELFF. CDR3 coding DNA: TGCGCCAGCAGCCAGCAAGGGCGGGGTCACGGGGAGCTGTTTTTT.

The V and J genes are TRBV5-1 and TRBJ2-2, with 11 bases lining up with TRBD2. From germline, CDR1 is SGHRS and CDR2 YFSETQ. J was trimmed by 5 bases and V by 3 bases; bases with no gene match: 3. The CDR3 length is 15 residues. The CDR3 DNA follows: TGCGCCAGCAGCTACACTAGCGGGAGTACCGGGGAGCTGTTTTTT. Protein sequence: CASSYTSGSTGELFF.